A single sample is the source of the 23 T cell receptor beta chains below, sequenced in a study of blood T cells in healthy people across ages. The authors ran a second PCR of 7 to 11 cycles using a sample-barcoded 5' primer and a J-beta primer mix. TCRdb re-analysed the 5' RACE reads in MiXCR, keeping a single row per CDR3 protein. The table records 1.5 million to 2 million distinct CDR3 sequences, 28% of them present only once. Sequencing was performed on blood. The origin of the receptors is a young woman in good health.

There are a few counts of this clonotype. The genes are TRBV30 and TRBJ1-1; 7 bases align to TRBD1. Trimming took 1 base from V and 1 from J; bases not matched to a gene: 0. The CDR3 covers 13 residues. Germline loops: CDR1 GTSNPN, CDR2 SVGIG (reference sequence). For the CDR3, the DNA is TGTGCCTGGAGTGGACAGGGGAACACTGAAGCTTTCTTT. As protein: CAWSGQGNTEAFF.

For this clonotype: No conserved phenylalanine or tryptophan is present at the end of the CDR3, so a read error is the likely explanation. This chain links TRBV9 with TRBJ1-1, with D perhaps TRBD1 (5 bases). The germline V gene has CDR1 SGDLS and CDR2 YYNGEE. V was trimmed by 0 bases and J by 0 bases, leaving 6 bases between them. The CDR3 covers 14 residues. This CDR3 reads CASSVGGVNTEAFV. The CDR3 DNA is TGTGCCAGCAGCGTAGGAGGGGTGAACACTGAAGCTTTCGTT.

The table lists this clonotype with a few counts. The chain joins TRBV30 to TRBJ2-5; D gene uncertain. V was pared by 4 bases and J by 1 base, with 7 bases between. Germline values: CDR1 GTSNPN, CDR2 SVGIG (reference sequence). The CDR3 contains 12 residues. The chain's CDR3 is CAWTGSQETQYF. CDR3 nucleotides: TGTGCCTGGACGGGTTCCCAAGAGACCCAGTACTTC.

This clonotype has just a few counts. The chain employs TRBV6-2 or TRBV6-3 and TRBJ1-5, with TRBD1 matching over 10 bases. Germline-derived CDR1 and CDR2 are MNHEY and SVGEGT. V was clipped by 2 bases and J by 7 bases; unmatched bases: 8. The CDR3 contains 16 residues. CDR3 bases: TGTGCCAGCAGTTACGTTGGTGGGACAGGGGAACAGCCCCAGCATTTT. Its protein product is CASSYVGGTGEQPQHF.

V is TRBV7-2 and J is TRBJ2-5, with D possibly TRBD2 on 5 matching bases. This CDR3 is 16 amino acids long. The germline CDR1 and CDR2 sequences are SGHTA and FQGNSA. Trimming left V 5 bases short and J 5 bases short, with 21 bases between. The CDR3 region has the DNA TGTGCCAGCAGCGATGGACTGGACTTGAACCTGGAGACCCAGTACTTC. This gives the protein CASSDGLDLNLETQYF.

The rearrangement uses TRBV4-3 and TRBJ1-1; maybe TRBD1 (5 bases). Trimming took off 5 bases at V and 4 bases at J, with 14 bases between the two ends. CDR3 length: 14 residues. The germline CDR1 and CDR2 sequences are LGHNA and YSLEER. CDR3 protein: CASSSQPGSTEAFF. CDR3 bases: TGCGCCAGCAGCTCGCAACCAGGGAGCACTGAAGCTTTCTTT.

The chain recombines TRBV20-1 with TRBJ1-6, with D unclear. This CDR3 is built from 11 residues. V lost 1 base and J lost 7, with 2 bases in between. Germline V gene data show CDR1 as DFQATT and CDR2 as SNEGSKA (reference sequence). CDR3 coding DNA: TGCAGTGCTAGAGTCAATTCACCCCTCCACTTT. Translated: CSARVNSPLHF.

The sample holds a few counts of this clonotype. The J gene is TRBJ1-5, the V gene TRBV7-2, with 7 bases lining up with TRBD1. The CDR3 sequence is 16 residues long. The V gene end was trimmed by 5 bases and the J gene end by 1 base; junction bases not matched to a gene: 8. Germline lookup yields CDR1 SGHTA and CDR2 FQGNSA. CDR3 sequence reads: CASSREGAASNQPQHF. The CDR3 DNA reads TGTGCCAGCAGCCGAGAGGGGGCAGCAAGCAATCAGCCCCAGCATTTT.

V usage is TRBV5-1 and J usage is TRBJ2-4; 9 bases agree with TRBD2. With 4 bases clipped from V and 14 bases from J, the junction kept 13 bases outside the gene matches. This CDR3 contains 14 residues. Germline V gives CDR1 SGHRS, CDR2 YFSETQ. This chain's CDR3 is CASSPQGGGAEEYF. The CDR3 nucleotides are TGCGCCAGCAGCCCCCAAGGCGGGGGGGCTGAAGAGTACTTC.

The table lists this clonotype with a few counts. The rearrangement joins TRBV20-1 to TRBJ1-2; D unclear. CDR3 length equals 14 residues. Trimming removed 3 bases from V and 5 bases from J, with 16 bases in between. Looked up from germline, CDR1 is DFQATT and CDR2 is SNEGSKA (reference sequence). CDR3 residues: CSASPTPTPYGYTF. CDR3 in DNA: TGCAGTGCTAGTCCGACGCCGACCCCTTATGGCTACACCTTC.

In this sample, this clonotype turned up many times. V gene TRBV15 combines with J gene TRBJ1-2, with a possible D match to TRBD1 (6 bases). Germline assignment: CDR1 LNHNV and CDR2 YYDKDF (reference sequence). The V gene lost 0 bases and the J gene lost 0 bases, with 8 bases spanning the gap. The CDR3 is 15 amino acids. CDR3 sequence reads: CATSRDRGANYGYTF. The DNA of the CDR3 is TGTGCCACCAGCAGAGACAGGGGAGCTAACTATGGCTACACCTTC.

There are a few counts of this clonotype. J is TRBJ1-4 and V is TRBV7-9; D is unresolved. Trimming shortened V by 3 bases and J by 0 bases, and 11 bases separated the two germline ends. Germline values: CDR1 SEHNR, CDR2 FQNEAQ (reference sequence). The CDR3 length is 16 residues. The CDR3 reads CASSLPFITTNEKLFF. The DNA of the CDR3 is TGTGCCAGCAGCTTGCCCTTCATCACAACTAATGAAAAACTGTTTTTT.

V usage is TRBV12-3 or TRBV12-4 and J usage is TRBJ1-1; D gene unclear. V lost 8 bases and J 5 bases, leaving 15 bases between the germline ends. The CDR3 is 13 amino acids. CDR3 loop: CASGRWRGTEAFF. The CDR3, as DNA: TGTGCCAGCGGCCGATGGCGGGGTACTGAAGCTTTCTTT.

This clonotype was observed a single time. This may be a read error: a much more frequent sequence differs by one nucleotide. The chain recombines TRBV20-1 with TRBJ2-5; TRBD1 aligns across 7 bases. The V gene end was trimmed by 4 bases and the J gene end by 4 bases; junction bases not matched to a gene: 9. Looked up from germline, CDR1 is DFQATT and CDR2 is SNEGSKA (reference sequence). This CDR3 region has 14 residues. The CDR3 sequence is CSATNGTEGETQYF. The CDR3 nucleotides read TGCAGTGCTACCAACGGGACAGAAGGAGAGACCCAGTACTTC.

V is TRBV5-1 and J is TRBJ2-3; 8 nucleotides line up with TRBD1. The germline gives CDR1 SGHRS, CDR2 YFSETQ. The CDR3 has 15 amino acids. J was trimmed by 0 bases and V by 5 bases; bases with no gene match: 5. This CDR3 is CASSRQGTSTDTQYF. CDR3 in DNA: TGCGCCAGCAGTCGACAGGGGACTAGCACAGATACGCAGTATTTT.

The CDR3 sequence: CASSTGTSGFGNEQFF. The CDR3 region has the DNA TGCGCCAGCAGCACCGGGACTAGCGGGTTTGGCAATGAGCAGTTCTTC. The rearrangement uses TRBV5-1 and TRBJ2-1, with 12 bases that match TRBD2. The CDR3 contains 16 residues. CDR1 is SGHRS and CDR2 is YFSETQ in the germline V gene. J gave up 6 bases and V 4 bases, and 8 bases lay outside the gene matches.

This clonotype was counted many times. This chain uses TRBV9 with TRBJ2-5, with TRBD2 matching 9 bases. Germline assignment: CDR1 SGDLS and CDR2 YYNGEE. The CDR3 is 15 residues long. V was pared by 3 bases and J by 1 base, with 4 bases of the junction left unmatched. The CDR3 DNA sequence: TGTGCCAGCAGCGCCGGACTAGCGATCCAAGAGACCCAGTACTTC. It codes for CASSAGLAIQETQYF. Complete variable domain (other parts from reference TRBV9 and TRBJ2-5): DSGVTQTPKHLITATGQRVTLRCSPRSGDLSVYWYQQSLDQGLQFLIQYYNGEERAKGNILERFSAQQFPDLHSELNLSSLELGDSALYFCASSAGLAIQETQYFGPGTRLLVL.

A note on this clonotype: Just one base apart from a much larger clone, this may be a read error. The V gene is TRBV12-3 or TRBV12-4, the J gene TRBJ2-5; 8 bases align to TRBD1. The CDR3 consists of 16 residues. V lost 4 bases and J lost 1; bases outside the gene matches: 8. The CDR3 region is CASSSRQGSVQETQYF. The CDR3 DNA reads TGTGCCAGCAGTTCCCGACAGGGGTCAGTCCAAGAGACCCAGTACTTC.

This CDR3 is CASSLPPGLAGERNEQFF. The DNA for the CDR3 is TGTGCCAGCAGTCTACCTCCGGGACTAGCGGGAGAGAGGAATGAGCAGTTCTTC. This chain joins TRBV7-9 and TRBJ2-1; TRBD2 matches 14 bases. Germline CDR1 SEHNR, CDR2 FQNEAQ (reference sequence). The CDR3 totals 18 residues. The junction had 14 bases not matched to a gene; V was cut back by 6 bases and J by 7 bases.

This clonotype has a handful of counts. The rearrangement links TRBV5-6 to TRBJ2-7; D is ambiguous. The CDR3 length is 14 residues. V dropped 5 bases and J dropped 5 bases, with 17 bases sitting between them. Germline assignment: CDR1 SGHDT and CDR2 YYEEEE. In DNA form, the CDR3 reads TGTGCCAGCAGTTGGGGTAGGCGACACGACGAGCAGTACTTC. As protein: CASSWGRRHDEQYF.

J is TRBJ1-5 and V is TRBV12-3 or TRBV12-4, with a weak D call TRBD1 (5 bases). Trimming took off 6 bases at V and 0 bases at J, with 12 bases between the two ends. This CDR3 is 15 amino acids long. CDR3 coding DNA: TGTGCCAGCAGGAGTCAGGGTCATAGCAATCAGCCCCAGCATTTT. Translated: CASRSQGHSNQPQHF.

This clonotype was observed a few times. The chain joins TRBV6-1 to TRBJ2-1, with D possibly being TRBD2 (6 bases). V was clipped by 3 bases and J by 4 bases, with 13 bases between them. This CDR3 is built from 15 residues. Germline V gene data show CDR1 as MNHNS and CDR2 as SASEGT. The CDR3 loop is CASSEAGLEYNEQFF. The CDR3 DNA is TGTGCCAGCAGTGAGGCGGGGCTCGAATACAATGAGCAGTTCTTC.

This clonotype was seen more than once but under ten times. The chain is built from TRBV27 and TRBJ1-1; 7 positions match TRBD1. Germline V gives CDR1 MNHEY, CDR2 SMNVEV (reference sequence). Trimming at V came to 3 bases and at J to 4 bases, leaving 17 bases not matched to a gene. This CDR3 spans 18 amino acids. The CDR3 DNA reads TGTGCCAGCAGTTTCGAGGGGGCCCCCGGTATGCTGGGCACTGAAGCTTTCTTT. Translation gives CASSFEGAPGMLGTEAFF.